One sample yielded the 15 T cell receptor beta chains listed below, sequenced in a study of memory CD4+ T cells and cytomegalovirus serostatus. The table came from immunoSEQ multiplex PCR; TCRdb's copy has only in-frame clones and leaves some out. The data contain roughly 86,000 clones, roughly 80% of them singletons. The sort gate was single viable CD3+CD4+CD8-CD45RO+ cells for memory CD4+ T cells. Material: memory CD4+ T cells from blood. The origin of the receptors is an adult in good health and CMV-seropositive.

J is TRBJ2-2 and V is TRBV28; no firm D call. V dropped 2 bases and J dropped 0 bases, with 4 bases sitting between them. Germline CDR1 reads MDHEN; CDR2 reads SYDVKM. This CDR3 region has 14 residues. The CDR3 DNA reads TGTGCCAGCAGTTTACAGACGAACACCGGGGAGCTGTTTTTT. It translates to CASSLQTNTGELFF. Full variable domain (outside the CDR3, taken from reference TRBV28 and TRBJ2-2): DVKVTQSSRYLVKRTGEKVFLECVQDMDHENMFWYRQDPGLGLRLIYFSYDVKMKEKGDIPEGYSVSREKKERFSLILESASTNQTSMYLCASSLQTNTGELFFGEGSRLTVL.

This clone was counted a few times. The chain combines TRBV4-3 with TRBJ2-1, with D uncertain. CDR3 length: 15 residues. Trimming stripped 0 bases from V and 3 bases from J, with 9 bases between. Germline V gives CDR1 LGHNA, CDR2 YSLEER. Written as DNA, the CDR3 is TGCGCCAGCAGCCAAGATGGTTATAGCTACAATGAGCAGTTCTTC. Protein sequence: CASSQDGYSYNEQFF.

The rearrangement links TRBV29-1 to TRBJ2-7, with 15 bases matching TRBD2. The J segment lost 6 bases and the V segment lost 3 bases, leaving 6 bases of the junction unmatched. CDR3 length: 15 amino acids. Germline V gene lookup returns CDR1 SQVTM and CDR2 ANQGSEA. CDR3 sequence (DNA): TGCAGCGTTGAGGTCGGGACTAGCGGGGGGAGCGAGCAGTACTTC. It is translated as CSVEVGTSGGSEQYF.

This chain joins TRBV27 and TRBJ1-5; D not resolved. Germline values: CDR1 MNHEY, CDR2 SMNVEV (reference sequence). The CDR3 sequence is 15 residues long. V was pared by 6 bases and J by 2 bases, with 14 bases between. The CDR3 DNA is TGTGCCAGCAGCCCCGACGGGGTGGGCAATCAGCCCCAGCATTTT. This codes for CASSPDGVGNQPQHF.

The chain recombines TRBV7-2 with TRBJ2-7; TRBD2 matches at 9 bases. Losses at the gene ends were 7 bases for V and 5 bases for J; bases not matched to a gene: 9. The CDR3 runs to 14 residues. The germline gives CDR1 SGHTA, CDR2 FQGNSA. In DNA form, the CDR3 reads TGTGCCAGCACCGATTCCGGGACTAGCAACGAGCAGTACTTC. Translated: CASTDSGTSNEQYF.

V is TRBV7-9 and J is TRBJ1-2; no clear D gene. Germline V CDR1 and CDR2: SEHNR, FQNEAQ (reference sequence). CDR3 length equals 13 residues. V lost 3 bases to trimming and J lost 1 base, with 6 bases between them. The CDR3 loop reads CASSFEDNYGYTF. The CDR3 region has the DNA TGTGCCAGCAGCTTCGAGGATAACTATGGCTACACCTTC.

This clone was seen only a few times. The chain couples TRBV4-3 to TRBJ1-2; a possible D gene is TRBD1 (5 bases). Germline V gene data show CDR1 as LGHNA and CDR2 as YSLEER. The CDR3 consists of 15 residues. The V end was cut by 0 bases, the J end by 0 bases, with 8 bases between. Here the CDR3 reads CASSQDREANYGYTF. The DNA of the CDR3 is TGCGCCAGCAGCCAAGACAGGGAAGCTAACTATGGCTACACCTTC.

The J gene is TRBJ2-3, the V gene TRBV9; D unclear. Trimming removed 0 bases from V and 0 bases from J, with 17 bases in between. The germline V gene encodes CDR1 SGDLS and CDR2 YYNGEE. The length of the CDR3 is 18 residues. DNA of the CDR3: TGTGCCAGCAGCGTAGCGGGTCTATCTTATTCTAGCACAGATACGCAGTATTTT. Translation: CASSVAGLSYSSTDTQYF. Variable domain in full (rest from reference TRBV9 and TRBJ2-3): DSGVTQTPKHLITATGQRVTLRCSPRSGDLSVYWYQQSLDQGLQFLIQYYNGEERAKGNILERFSAQQFPDLHSELNLSSLELGDSALYFCASSVAGLSYSSTDTQYFGPGTRLTVL.

The chain combines TRBV2 with TRBJ2-3, with D possibly being TRBD2 (5 bases). This CDR3 comprises 13 residues. V lost 7 bases, J lost 5 bases, and 13 bases lay in between. Germline CDR1 and CDR2: SNHLY and FYNNEI. The CDR3 sequence is CASTRERKDTQYF. The CDR3 DNA reads as TGTGCCAGCACTCGGGAAAGGAAAGATACGCAGTATTTT.

The chain employs TRBV10-1 and TRBJ1-1; TRBD1 matches 8 bases. The ends lost 4 bases at V and 5 bases at J; junction bases unmatched: 3. Germline CDR1 and CDR2: WNHNN and SYGVQD (reference sequence). CDR3 size: 13 residues. In nucleotides, the CDR3 is TGCGCCAGCAGTGGACAGGGGAGAACTGAAGCTTTCTTT. Amino acid sequence: CASSGQGRTEAFF.

The V call is TRBV5-1, the J call TRBJ2-7; 12 bases align to TRBD2. The CDR3 totals 15 residues. J was trimmed by 6 bases and V by 1 base; bases with no gene match: 5. Germline V gene sequence: CDR1 SGHRS, CDR2 YFSETQ. DNA of the CDR3: TGCGCCAGCAGCTTGACTGGGACTAGCGGGTCCGAGCAGTACTTC. Translation gives CASSLTGTSGSEQYF.

V usage is TRBV6-6 and J usage is TRBJ1-1; the D gene is possibly TRBD1 (6 bases). Germline assignment: CDR1 MNHNY and CDR2 SVGAGI (reference sequence). Deletions cut 6 bases from V and 1 base from J, with 18 bases between. This CDR3 has 16 amino acids. The CDR3 DNA sequence: TGTGCCAGCAGCAAGGGGATGGGGGCGGGGAACACTGAAGCTTTCTTT. Translating it yields CASSKGMGAGNTEAFF.

The chain has TRBV6-5 and TRBJ2-7, with TRBD1 matching over 7 bases. This CDR3 contains 13 residues. V was pared by 8 bases and J by 0 bases, with 4 bases of the junction left unmatched. Germline V CDR1 and CDR2: MNHEY, SVGAGI. As DNA, the CDR3 is TGTGCCAGCCAAGGGACAGACTCCTACGAGCAGTACTTC. It translates to CASQGTDSYEQYF.

The chain couples TRBV5-4 to TRBJ2-1, with 7 bases matching TRBD2. Losses at the gene ends were 7 bases for V and 0 bases for J; bases not matched to a gene: 10. This CDR3 region has 16 residues. In germline, CDR1 is SGHNT, CDR2 YYREEE (reference sequence). The CDR3 nucleotides read TGTGCCAGCTCCCGCGCGGGGGACCCCTCCTACAATGAGCAGTTCTTC. Its translation is CASSRAGDPSYNEQFF.

The chain links TRBV29-1 to TRBJ2-5; possibly TRBD1 for D (6 bases). The CDR3 contains 15 residues. V lost 0 bases and J lost 5, with 16 bases in between. Germline CDR1 SQVTM, CDR2 ANQGSEA. The CDR3 coding sequence is TGCAGCGTTGAAGACCCTTTGGACAGTACGGAGACCCAGTACTTC. This gives the protein CSVEDPLDSTETQYF.